One T cell receptor beta chain is described in this entry. The CDR3 contains 14 residues. Germline loops: CDR1 LNHNV, CDR2 YYDKDF (reference sequence). V lost 7 bases to trimming and J lost 13 bases; unmatched junction nucleotides: 12. This sample was taken from a study of blood T cell repertoires in COVID-19. Across the whole study: COVID-19 samples collected from the United States, Italy and Spain covered acute and convalescent phases. PBMCs, B-cell-depleted T cells, or T cells provided the cDNA or gDNA that made up the material.

In the source study's methods: Estimation of nucleated cell counts relied on the amplification of reference gene primers. Produced via immunoSEQ multiplex PCR; TCRdb's table is partial and in-frame only. That table is the source of V, J and clone size, and D and trimming were worked out from the DNA. The sample gives about 58,000 clones, under 90% of which show up once; approximately 5% is in the top ten. The sequenced material came from peripheral blood. This TCR derives from a man between 35 and 55 years old with active COVID-19. The chain has TRBV15 and TRBJ2-2; 10 bases match TRBD2. CDR3 coding DNA: TGTGCCACCACCTACTTAGCGGGAGGCGGTTGGCTGTTTTTT. Translation: CATTYLAGGGWLFF.